The 26 T cell receptor beta chains in this list originate from one sample, sequenced in a study of OX40 agonist ivuxolimab in advanced cancers. Data came from immunoSEQ multiplex PCR; TCRdb stores just in-frame clones and leaves some out. The repertoire has 60,000 to 75,000 clones, about 90% of them found once; the top ten carry 11% to 15%. The input for sequencing was CD4+ or CD8+ T cells sorted from blood, taken in a trial of the OX40 agonist ivuxolimab. The receptors were sampled from an adult with an advanced solid tumor such as melanoma, head and neck, liver or kidney cancer.

This clone was counted a few times. This chain links TRBV6-6 with TRBJ1-5, with TRBD1 as a possible D gene (5 bases). V lost 4 bases to trimming and J lost 7 bases, with 17 bases between them. The germline V gene has CDR1 MNHNY and CDR2 SVGAGI (reference sequence). The CDR3 sequence is 15 residues long. The CDR3 loop is CASSSGTALRQPQHF. The DNA of the CDR3 is TGTGCCAGCAGTTCCGGGACCGCTCTAAGGCAGCCCCAGCATTTT.

The CDR3 spells CASTEQGLAVPNEQFF. As DNA, the CDR3 is TGCGCCAGCACGGAACAAGGACTAGCGGTTCCCAATGAGCAGTTCTTC. The gene calls are TRBV5-1 and TRBJ2-1; 10 bases agree with TRBD2. V dropped 6 bases and J dropped 6; count of bases not matched to a gene: 12. Germline V gene lookup returns CDR1 SGHRS and CDR2 YFSETQ. The CDR3 is 16 amino acids.

This clone came up once. V usage is TRBV5-6 and J usage is TRBJ2-5, with 7 bases lining up with TRBD1. The CDR3 length is 13 residues. With 4 bases clipped from V and 3 bases from J, the junction kept 3 bases outside the gene matches. CDR1 is SGHDT and CDR2 is YYEEEE in the germline V gene. The CDR3 protein is CASSPDREETQYF. DNA of the CDR3: TGTGCCAGCAGCCCTGACAGGGAAGAGACCCAGTACTTC. Looking up the rest from reference TRBV5-6 and TRBJ2-5 gives the full variable domain: DAGVTQSPTHLIKTRGQQVTLRCSPKSGHDTVSWYQQALGQGPQFIFQYYEEEERQRGNFPDRFSGHQFPNYSSELNVNALLLGDSALYLCASSPDREETQYFGPGTRLLVL.

The rearrangement uses TRBV2 and TRBJ2-1; 9 positions match TRBD1. Trimming removed 6 bases from V and 3 bases from J; junction bases left unmatched: 6. CDR1 and CDR2 (germline): SNHLY, FYNNEI. This CDR3 has 15 amino acids. In DNA form, the CDR3 reads TGTGCCAGCAGGGTTGACAGGGGGAACTACAATGAGCAGTTCTTC. Amino acid sequence: CASRVDRGNYNEQFF.

The rearrangement links TRBV11-3 to TRBJ2-1; 8 bases line up with TRBD2. Germline CDR1 SGHNT, CDR2 YENEEA. This CDR3 region has 18 residues. Losses at the gene ends were 0 bases for V and 1 base for J; bases not matched to a gene: 8. CDR3 amino acids: CASSLEYGLAGSYNEQFF. The DNA of the CDR3 is TGTGCCAGCAGCTTAGAGTATGGGCTAGCGGGTTCCTACAATGAGCAGTTCTTC.

The V and J genes are TRBV7-2 and TRBJ2-5; 9 nucleotides align to TRBD1. The germline CDR1 and CDR2 sequences are SGHTA and FQGNSA. The CDR3 runs to 14 residues. After removal of 5 bases from V and 5 bases from J, the junction contained 6 bases not matched to a gene. The CDR3 coding sequence is TGTGCCAGCAGCCAAAACAGGGGGCTGGAGACCCAGTACTTC. The encoded protein is CASSQNRGLETQYF. Based on the CDR3 plus reference TRBV7-2 and TRBJ2-5, the full variable domain is GAGVSQSPSNKVTEKGKDVELRCDPISGHTALYWYRQSLGQGLEFLIYFQGNSAPDKSGLPSDRFSAERTGGSVSTLTIQRTQQEDSAVYLCASSQNRGLETQYFGPGTRLLVL.

This sequence joins TRBV7-2 and TRBJ2-7, with D possibly being TRBD2 (6 bases). This CDR3 has 14 residues. Trimming pared 5 bases from V and 2 bases from J, leaving 13 bases between. CDR1 and CDR2 from the germline V gene are SGHTA and FQGNSA. The CDR3: CASSEERVPYEQYF. The CDR3 region has the DNA TGTGCCAGCAGCGAGGAGCGGGTCCCCTACGAGCAGTACTTC.

This chain links TRBV18 with TRBJ2-3, with D possibly called TRBD1 or TRBD2 (5 bases each). V was cut by 8 bases and J by 0 bases, with 18 bases left in between. CDR1 is KGHSH, CDR2 LQKENI, per germline. The CDR3 is 16 residues long. CDR3 in amino acids: CASHPGDGASTDTQYF. As DNA, the CDR3 is TGTGCCAGCCATCCCGGGGACGGAGCTAGCACAGATACGCAGTATTTT.

V gene TRBV7-2 combines with J gene TRBJ1-2; D remains unclear. V lost 6 bases and J lost 4, with 18 bases in between. Germline V gene lookup returns CDR1 SGHTA and CDR2 FQGNSA. The CDR3 is 15 amino acids. Here the CDR3 DNA reads TGTGCCAGCAGTCAAAAAATACCAGGTGTCTATGGCTACACCTTC. Translation gives CASSQKIPGVYGYTF.

The J gene is TRBJ2-2, the V gene TRBV15; D remains ambiguous. The V end lost 1 base, the J end lost 6 bases, and 6 bases lay between the germline ends. This CDR3 has 13 amino acids. The germline V gene encodes CDR1 LNHNV and CDR2 YYDKDF (reference sequence). The CDR3 region is CATSRGYAGELFF. CDR3 nucleotide sequence: TGTGCCACCAGCAGAGGGTACGCCGGGGAGCTGTTTTTT.

The chain uses TRBV9 and TRBJ2-3; 8 nucleotides line up with TRBD2. V was pared by 0 bases and J by 2 bases, with 11 bases of the junction left unmatched. The CDR3 has 18 residues. Per the germline V gene, CDR1 is SGDLS and CDR2 is YYNGEE. CDR3 DNA sequence: TGTGCCAGCAGCGTAGCTATGAGAACTAGCGGCTACACAGATACGCAGTATTTT. Protein product: CASSVAMRTSGYTDTQYF.

The chain employs TRBV11-2 and TRBJ2-5, with D perhaps TRBD2 (6 bases). The DNA end is more similar to TRBJ2-7, so the J call may be wrong. The V gene's germline CDR1 is SGHAT and CDR2 FQNNGV. The CDR3 runs to 16 residues. Here the CDR3 reads CASSLVMGLRFVEQYF. CDR3 coding DNA: TGTGCCAGCAGCTTAGTTATGGGACTGCGTTTTGTCGAGCAGTACTTC.

This chain uses TRBV10-1 with TRBJ1-2, with no clear D. This CDR3 is built from 13 residues. Germline V gives CDR1 WNHNN, CDR2 SYGVQD (reference sequence). The ends were cut back, 2 bases at V and 3 bases at J, with 7 bases in the middle. Written as DNA, the CDR3 is TGCGCCAGCAGTGAGACGGCACACTATGGCTACACCTTC. The encoded protein is CASSETAHYGYTF.

The rearrangement uses TRBV5-1 and TRBJ2-7; 8 nucleotides agree with TRBD2. V was clipped by 0 bases and J by 2 bases; unmatched bases: 4. The germline gives CDR1 SGHRS, CDR2 YFSETQ. The CDR3 is 15 amino acids. CDR3 bases: TGCGCCAGCAGCTTGGTACTAGCGGACACCTACGAGCAGTACTTC. Translating it yields CASSLVLADTYEQYF.

The J gene is TRBJ1-6, the V gene TRBV28; D is possibly TRBD1 (5 bases). V was clipped by 5 bases and J by 7 bases, with 12 bases between them. Germline CDR1 is MDHEN and CDR2 is SYDVKM. This CDR3 region has 14 residues. The CDR3 spells CASSGGLPNSPLHF. CDR3 DNA sequence: TGTGCCAGCAGTGGGGGGTTGCCGAATTCACCCCTCCACTTT. The variable domain in full, with the rest retrieved from reference TRBV28 and TRBJ1-6, is DVKVTQSSRYLVKRTGEKVFLECVQDMDHENMFWYRQDPGLGLRLIYFSYDVKMKEKGDIPEGYSVSREKKERFSLILESASTNQTSMYLCASSGGLPNSPLHFGNGTRLTVT.

The table lists this clone with a count of one. The rearrangement links TRBV6-6 to TRBJ2-3; 9 bases line up with TRBD2. The CDR3 runs to 16 residues. The ends lost 0 bases at V and 3 bases at J; junction bases unmatched: 4. Germline CDR1 and CDR2: MNHNY and SVGAGI (reference sequence). Here the CDR3 reads CASSYSPAGGTDTQYF. The DNA for the CDR3 is TGTGCCAGCAGTTACTCCCCAGCGGGAGGTACAGATACGCAGTATTTT.

The chain couples TRBV19 to TRBJ2-3; D remains unclear. The ends were cut back, 5 bases at V and 2 bases at J, with 11 bases in the middle. Looked up from germline, CDR1 is LNHDA and CDR2 is SQIVND (reference sequence). The CDR3 length is 14 residues. The CDR3 DNA sequence: TGTGCCAGTAGTCCCCGGACCCACACAGATACGCAGTATTTT. It yields the protein CASSPRTHTDTQYF.

J is TRBJ2-1 and V is TRBV2, with D uncertain. The CDR3 consists of 16 residues. V was cut by 6 bases and J by 7 bases, with 22 bases left in between. Germline CDR1 and CDR2: SNHLY and FYNNEI. The CDR3 bases are TGTGCCAGCAGAGTCCGTTTGGTTGTTTCGAGGAATGAGCAGTTCTTC. Translating gives CASRVRLVVSRNEQFF. Full variable domain (outside the CDR3, taken from reference TRBV2 and TRBJ2-1): EPEVTQTPSHQVTQMGQEVILRCVPISNHLYFYWYRQILGQKVEFLVSFYNNEISEKSEIFDDQFSVERPDGSNFTLKIRSTKLEDSAMYFCASRVRLVVSRNEQFFGPGTRLTVL.

The CDR3 sequence: CASSDPRDRGGETQYF. In DNA form, the CDR3 reads TGTGCCAGCAGTGACCCTCGGGACAGGGGCGGAGAGACCCAGTACTTC. The J gene is TRBJ2-5, the V gene TRBV28; 10 positions agree with TRBD1. Germline loops: CDR1 MDHEN, CDR2 SYDVKM. The CDR3 has 16 amino acids. V lost 5 bases and J lost 4; bases outside the gene matches: 10. The variable domain in full, with the rest retrieved from reference TRBV28 and TRBJ2-5, is DVKVTQSSRYLVKRTGEKVFLECVQDMDHENMFWYRQDPGLGLRLIYFSYDVKMKEKGDIPEGYSVSREKKERFSLILESASTNQTSMYLCASSDPRDRGGETQYFGPGTRLLVL.

V usage is TRBV7-2 and J usage is TRBJ2-1, with D perhaps matching TRBD1 (5 bases). Trimming removed 3 bases from V and 0 bases from J, with 9 bases in between. The CDR3 loop spans 15 amino acids. Germline V gives CDR1 SGHTA, CDR2 FQGNSA. The DNA of the CDR3 is TGTGCCAGCAGCTTCGGACAAATCTCCTACAATGAGCAGTTCTTC. Translating it yields CASSFGQISYNEQFF.

V gene TRBV9 combines with J gene TRBJ2-1; D is undetermined. The V gene lost 0 bases and the J gene lost 2 bases, with 6 bases spanning the gap. The CDR3 is 14 residues long. Germline CDR1 SGDLS, CDR2 YYNGEE. In DNA form, the CDR3 reads TGTGCCAGCAGCGTAGGGACGGCCTACAATGAGCAGTTCTTC. It is translated as CASSVGTAYNEQFF. Combining the CDR3 with reference TRBV9 and TRBJ2-1 gives the whole variable domain DSGVTQTPKHLITATGQRVTLRCSPRSGDLSVYWYQQSLDQGLQFLIQYYNGEERAKGNILERFSAQQFPDLHSELNLSSLELGDSALYFCASSVGTAYNEQFFGPGTRLTVL.

V usage is TRBV10-1 and J usage is TRBJ1-5, with 11 bases that match TRBD1. The CDR3 is 15 amino acids. V dropped 2 bases and J dropped 4; count of bases not matched to a gene: 1. Per the germline V gene, CDR1 is WNHNN and CDR2 is SYGVQD (reference sequence). DNA for the CDR3: TGCGCCAGCAGTGAGGGGACAGGGGGAAATCAGCCCCAGCATTTT. Its protein is CASSEGTGGNQPQHF.

J is TRBJ1-2 and V is TRBV28; D is uncertain. Germline V lookup: CDR1 MDHEN, CDR2 SYDVKM. CDR3 length: 13 amino acids. The V gene lost 2 bases and the J gene lost 2 bases, with 6 bases spanning the gap. The DNA of the CDR3 is TGTGCCAGCAGTTTAGTCCAGAACTATGGCTACACCTTC. As protein: CASSLVQNYGYTF.

The V call is TRBV7-9, the J call TRBJ2-5; D unclear. The germline V gene encodes CDR1 SEHNR and CDR2 FQNEAQ (reference sequence). The CDR3 runs 14 residues. V gave up 5 bases and J gave up 5 bases, with 15 bases separating them. CDR3 region: CASSPGSQTETQYF. In DNA form, the CDR3 reads TGTGCCAGCAGCCCCGGGTCGCAAACGGAGACCCAGTACTTC.

The chain combines TRBV12-5 with TRBJ2-3; D not certain. Deletions cut 1 base from V and 2 bases from J, with 1 base between. The CDR3 is 12 residues long. The germline V gene encodes CDR1 LGHNT and CDR2 FRNRAP. The CDR3 DNA reads TGTGCTAGTGGTTTGGCCACAGATACGCAGTATTTT. Translation: CASGLATDTQYF.

This chain joins TRBV7-9 and TRBJ2-5; D gene ambiguous. The CDR3 sequence is 11 residues long. Per germline, CDR1 SEHNR and CDR2 FQNEAQ (reference sequence). The V gene lost 6 bases and the J gene lost 5 bases, with 7 bases spanning the gap. CDR3 loop: CASRKGETQYF. In DNA form, the CDR3 reads TGTGCCAGCAGGAAAGGGGAGACCCAGTACTTC.